Presented here are 26 T cell receptor beta chains from one specimen sequenced in a study of blood T cells in healthy people across ages. Alongside a J-beta primer mix, a sample-barcoded 5' primer served in a second PCR lasting about 7 to 12 cycles. TCRdb independently ran MiXCR on the 5' RACE reads; one entry per CDR3 protein. The sample lists fewer than 650,000 distinct CDR3 sequences; about 27% were seen once. This sample also appeared in a second study, on T cells of mothers and their children.

The sample consisted of blood. These receptors came from a boy younger than 10 in good health.

The J gene is TRBJ2-5, the V gene TRBV9, with D tentatively TRBD2 (7 bases). V was clipped by 0 bases and J by 4 bases, with 13 bases between them. Germline loops: CDR1 SGDLS, CDR2 YYNGEE. CDR3 length: 15 residues. The CDR3: CASSVEAGAAETQYF. The DNA of the CDR3 is TGTGCCAGCAGCGTAGAGGCGGGGGCAGCAGAGACCCAGTACTTC.

This clonotype was picked up a small number of times. The chain employs TRBV6-2 or TRBV6-3 and TRBJ2-1; 11 positions match TRBD2. Trimming at V came to 4 bases and at J to 2 bases, leaving 4 bases not matched to a gene. The germline gives CDR1 MNHEY, CDR2 SVGEGT. This CDR3 has 16 amino acids. The CDR3 is CASSFLAGGTYNEQFF. CDR3 nucleotide sequence: TGTGCCAGCAGTTTTCTAGCGGGGGGAACCTACAATGAGCAGTTCTTC.

CDR3 DNA: TGTGCCAGCAGTTTAGGGACAGGGAAGCTGTTTTTT. Amino acids: CASSLGTGKLFF. The chain couples TRBV12-3 or TRBV12-4 to TRBJ2-2, with TRBD1 matching over 8 bases. The CDR3 is made up of 12 amino acids. With 1 base clipped from V and 12 bases from J, the junction kept 1 base outside the gene matches.

This clonotype showed up just once. The V and J genes are TRBV12-3 or TRBV12-4 and TRBJ2-7; no reliable D call. The CDR3 runs 14 residues. Trimming left V 6 bases short and J 5 bases short, with 17 bases between. The CDR3: CASSTSRAQNEQYF. Written as DNA, the CDR3 is TGTGCCAGCAGCACCAGCCGGGCCCAAAACGAGCAGTACTTC.

The genes are TRBV27 and TRBJ2-1; no clear D gene. Deletions cut 5 bases from V and 8 bases from J, with 16 bases between. The CDR3 covers 14 residues. Germline V lookup: CDR1 MNHEY, CDR2 SMNVEV (reference sequence). The DNA of the CDR3 is TGTGCCAGCAGTCCTCTCAGGACGCGCCATGAGCAGTTCTTC. It yields the protein CASSPLRTRHEQFF.

Ten or more counts support this clonotype. This rearrangement joins TRBV30 to TRBJ2-2; 7 bases match TRBD2. The CDR3 has 12 amino acids. V lost 8 bases to trimming and J lost 8 bases; unmatched junction nucleotides: 8. The V gene's germline CDR1 is GTSNPN and CDR2 SVGIG (reference sequence). CDR3 in amino acids: CALSGGGGELFF. The CDR3 DNA reads as TGTGCCCTCTCCGGCGGGGGTGGGGAGCTGTTTTTT. Variable domain in full (rest from reference TRBV30 and TRBJ2-2): SQTIHQWPATLVQPVGSPLSLECTVEGTSNPNLYWYRQAAGRGLQLLFYSVGIGQISSEVPQNLSASRPQDRQFILSSKKLLLSDSGFYLCALSGGGGELFFGEGSRLTVL.

This clonotype turned up a few times. The chain couples TRBV29-1 to TRBJ2-5, with D tentatively TRBD2 (6 bases). The J call may be incorrect, as the DNA end agrees better with TRBJ2-1. CDR1 is SQVTM, CDR2 ANQGSEA, per germline. This CDR3 region has 10 residues. CDR3 in DNA: TGCAGCGTGTGGGGACTGTCGCAGTTCTTC. Encoded protein: CSVWGLSQFF.

This clonotype was seen only a few times. The germline gene is not matched at one end of the junction; a read error may be the cause. The chain uses TRBV29-1 and TRBJ2-5, with 9 bases lining up with TRBD1. Germline loops: CDR1 SQVTM, CDR2 ANQGSEA. The CDR3 loop spans 15 amino acids. CDR3 residues: CSVPARQGVGEIQYF. Written as DNA, the CDR3 is TGCAGCGTCCCCGCCCGACAGGGGGTGGGTGAGATCCAGTACTTC.

This sequence joins TRBV5-5 and TRBJ2-2; 10 bases fit TRBD2. Germline CDR1 reads SGHKS; CDR2 reads YYEKEE (reference sequence). This CDR3 has 15 residues. The ends lost 4 bases at V and 5 bases at J; junction bases unmatched: 5. The CDR3 region has the DNA TGTGCCAGCAGCATACTAGCGGGATCGACCGGGGAGCTGTTTTTT. Amino acid sequence: CASSILAGSTGELFF.

The chain couples TRBV19 to TRBJ1-2; D unresolved. V was pared by 1 base and J by 8 bases, with 14 bases between. The CDR3 is 14 residues long. CDR1 is LNHDA, CDR2 SQIVND, per germline (reference sequence). The CDR3 here is CASSIGLLSEGYTF. The CDR3 DNA reads TGTGCCAGTAGTATAGGTTTACTATCGGAAGGCTACACCTTC.

The chain is built from TRBV7-9 and TRBJ2-5; 12 bases fit TRBD2. The CDR3 length is 18 residues. The germline V gene has CDR1 SEHNR and CDR2 FQNEAQ (reference sequence). V lost 5 bases, J lost 3 bases, and 13 bases stayed unmatched. The CDR3 bases are TGTGCCAGCAGCCCCCCCAAGTGGTCTAGCGGGGGGGAAGAGACCCAGTACTTC. The encoded protein is CASSPPKWSSGGEETQYF.

The chain carries TRBV3-1 and TRBJ1-2, with 8 bases lining up with TRBD1. V lost 1 base to trimming and J lost 7 bases; unmatched junction nucleotides: 5. Germline loops: CDR1 LGHDT, CDR2 YNNKEL (reference sequence). This CDR3 has 14 amino acids. This CDR3 is CASSQVATGVGYTF. CDR3 nucleotides: TGTGCCAGCAGCCAAGTTGCGACAGGGGTTGGCTACACCTTC.

The V gene is TRBV7-3, the J gene TRBJ1-1, with unresolved D. Germline V CDR1 and CDR2: SGHTA, FQGTGA. Trimming pared 4 bases from V and 5 bases from J, leaving 11 bases between. The CDR3 spans 13 residues. In DNA, the CDR3 is TGTGCCAGCAGCTCGCAGGCCAGAACTGAAGCTTTCTTT. It codes for CASSSQARTEAFF.

This clonotype occurred a few times. The chain couples TRBV5-1 to TRBJ2-5; a weak D match, TRBD1 (6 bases). This CDR3 contains 16 residues. Germline values: CDR1 SGHRS, CDR2 YFSETQ. V shed 0 bases and J shed 7 bases, with 19 bases lying between them. CDR3 nucleotide sequence: TGCGCCAGCAGCTTGGACAGGGCACCGGGCACGGGGACCCAGTACTTC. The encoded protein is CASSLDRAPGTGTQYF.

The CDR3 sequence is CASSLYGEGSNQPQHF. CDR3 nucleotide sequence: TGCGCCAGCAGCTTATACGGGGAGGGTAGCAATCAGCCCCAGCATTTT. The chain employs TRBV4-1 and TRBJ1-5; D not certain. This CDR3 has 16 residues. V lost 5 bases, J lost 0 bases, and 14 bases lay in between. Germline values: CDR1 MGHRA, CDR2 YSYEKL.

The chain combines TRBV10-3 with TRBJ1-1; no firm D call. Trimming pared 9 bases from V and 1 base from J, leaving 6 bases between. This CDR3 has 11 amino acids. CDR1 and CDR2 from the germline V gene are ENHRY and SYGVKD. The CDR3 here is CAISTNTEAFF. The CDR3 DNA follows: TGTGCCATTTCAACGAACACTGAAGCTTTCTTT.

The J gene is TRBJ2-5, the V gene TRBV5-1, with D tentatively TRBD1 (6 bases). The DNA matches TRBJ2-7 better at its end, which makes the J call doubtful. The CDR3 totals 15 residues. Germline V CDR1 and CDR2: SGHRS, YFSETQ. The CDR3 is CASSLGAGAPYEQYF. As DNA, the CDR3 is TGCGCCAGCAGCTTGGGAGCAGGGGCCCCCTACGAGCAGTACTTC.

The chain recombines TRBV27 with TRBJ1-5; D remains unclear. V was pared by 4 bases and J by 7 bases, with 14 bases between. The CDR3 covers 14 residues. CDR1 is MNHEY and CDR2 is SMNVEV in the germline V gene (reference sequence). This CDR3 reads CASSSQPIRQPQHF. CDR3 DNA sequence: TGTGCCAGCAGTTCCCAACCCATAAGACAGCCCCAGCATTTT.

The chain uses TRBV9 and TRBJ2-1; possible D gene TRBD2, 7 bases. Germline lookup yields CDR1 SGDLS and CDR2 YYNGEE. Trimming took 4 bases from V and 10 from J, leaving 27 bases between them. The CDR3 has 17 amino acids. The CDR3 region is CASSLGGGGVGGSEQFF. The DNA for the CDR3 is TGTGCCAGCAGCCTAGGGGGGGGAGGGGTTGGTGGATCGGAGCAGTTCTTC.

This chain links TRBV18 with TRBJ1-3; possibly TRBD1 for D (5 bases). The germline gives CDR1 KGHSH, CDR2 LQKENI. The V and J ends lost 1 base and 2 bases respectively, with 9 bases between them. The CDR3 loop spans 15 amino acids. The CDR3, as DNA: TGTGCCAGCTCACCACGGGCCAGGGCTGGAAACACCATATATTTT. Translating gives CASSPRARAGNTIYF.

J is TRBJ2-4 and V is TRBV7-9; 15 nucleotides agree with TRBD2. Germline values: CDR1 SEHNR, CDR2 FQNEAQ (reference sequence). J gave up 6 bases and V 5 bases, and 8 bases lay outside the gene matches. The length of the CDR3 is 17 residues. CDR3 in DNA: TGTGCCAGCAGCGACCCCGGGGGACTAGCGGGGGGAAACATTCAGTACTTC. It is translated as CASSDPGGLAGGNIQYF.

This clonotype has more than one count but fewer than ten. The chain carries TRBV7-2 and TRBJ2-5; 11 bases fit TRBD2. The DNA end lines up better with TRBJ2-1; the J call may be wrong. The CDR3 extends over 18 amino acids. CDR1 is SGHTA, CDR2 FQGNSA, per germline. Here the CDR3 DNA reads TGTGCCAGCAGCCGGACTAGCGGGCAAGACACCTATCGAAATGAGCAGTTCTTC. This translates into CASSRTSGQDTYRNEQFF.

Only a few counts were recorded for this clonotype. V and J are TRBV25-1 and TRBJ2-5; 10 bases are shared with TRBD1. The J call may be faulty, since TRBJ2-7 better matches the DNA end. Germline V gene lookup returns CDR1 MGHDK and CDR2 SYGVNS. The CDR3 sequence is 14 residues long. CDR3 bases: TGTGCCAGCAGTGATAGGACAGGGGGTGCCGAGCAGTACTTC. This sequence encodes CASSDRTGGAEQYF.

This clonotype was seen more than once but under ten times. The chain couples TRBV12-3 or TRBV12-4 to TRBJ2-2, with D possibly TRBD2 on 6 matching bases. The CDR3 runs 13 residues. V lost 2 bases, J lost 6 bases, and 7 bases lay in between. In nucleotides, the CDR3 is TGTGCCAGCAGTTTAACTAGCCCCGGGGAGCTGTTTTTT. It specifies CASSLTSPGELFF.

Turning to this clonotype: The germline gene is not matched at one end of the junction; a read error may be the cause. J is TRBJ2-3 and V is TRBV12-3 or TRBV12-4; 8 nucleotides agree with TRBD1. The CDR3 length is 14 residues. CDR3 DNA sequence: TGTACCAGCAGTCGGACAGGGTCAACAGATACGCAGTATTTT. Translating it yields CTSSRTGSTDTQYF.

This chain uses TRBV12-3 or TRBV12-4 with TRBJ2-7, with 14 bases identical to TRBD2. The length of the CDR3 is 16 residues. With 5 bases clipped from V and 3 bases from J, the junction kept 6 bases outside the gene matches. The CDR3, as DNA: TGTGCCAGCAGTCATGGACTAGCGGGAGGAGACTACGAGCAGTACTTC. Amino acids: CASSHGLAGGDYEQYF.